This section outlines one T cell receptor beta chain sequence together with its context. Its antigen remains unidentified. Regarding treatment: about 20 received Ad26.COV2.S at low or high dose, single or two shots; roughly five received placebo; per-sample allocation not given. Sample collection was performed on day 63 after the first vaccine or placebo injection. The donor was a Boston adult aged 18-55 years. The sample originates from a study of Ad26.COV2.S vaccination and SARS-CoV-2 variants. Study results and limitations: Assessments of TCR breadth and depth may have underestimated the total T cell responses. Post-vaccination spike-specific CD8+ and CD4+ T cell responses reportedly had substantial breadth. Vaccinees and placebo recipients showed similar non-spike TCR breadth.

CDR1 and CDR2 (germline): MDHEN, SYDVKM. Losses at the gene ends were 4 bases for V and 8 bases for J; bases not matched to a gene: 7. There are 15 residues in the CDR3. Using immunoSEQ multiplex PCR, the repertoire was profiled, and TCRdb retains in-frame clones only, with some absent. The sample has fewer than 400,000 clones; over 75% are singletons. Sequencing used peripheral blood, obtained in a trial of Ad26.COV2.S vaccine versus placebo. The clonotype originates from a person aged 18-65 years who received the Ad26.COV2.S COVID-19 vaccine or a placebo. This rearrangement joins TRBV28 to TRBJ2-1; 11 bases align to TRBD1. The CDR3 protein is CASSSRGQGADEQFF. The CDR3 region has the DNA TGTGCCAGCAGTTCCCGAGGACAGGGGGCCGATGAGCAGTTCTTC.